This T cell receptor (beta chain) was documented in a study of shared T cell receptors in the human thymus. Generated by immunoSEQ multiplex PCR, the TCRdb table keeps only in-frame clones and is missing some. The table records about 500,000 clones, approximately 80% of them present only once. In this sample, this clone turned up a few times. This sample was also put to use in a study of human thymus T cells. In that study: Overlap was high between thymic repertoires from unrelated individuals, as reported in related research.

The receptor's source is a boy in the first two years of life with a congenital heart defect. Material: thymocytes.

The CDR3 DNA reads TGTGCCAGCAGCTTAAGAGGTGGGACTGAAGCTTTCTTT. It specifies CASSLRGGTEAFF. The chain recombines TRBV13 with TRBJ1-1, with no clear D. CDR3 length equals 13 residues. CDR1 is PRHDT and CDR2 is FYEKMQ in the germline V gene (reference sequence). V was trimmed by 2 bases and J by 5 bases, leaving 9 bases between them.